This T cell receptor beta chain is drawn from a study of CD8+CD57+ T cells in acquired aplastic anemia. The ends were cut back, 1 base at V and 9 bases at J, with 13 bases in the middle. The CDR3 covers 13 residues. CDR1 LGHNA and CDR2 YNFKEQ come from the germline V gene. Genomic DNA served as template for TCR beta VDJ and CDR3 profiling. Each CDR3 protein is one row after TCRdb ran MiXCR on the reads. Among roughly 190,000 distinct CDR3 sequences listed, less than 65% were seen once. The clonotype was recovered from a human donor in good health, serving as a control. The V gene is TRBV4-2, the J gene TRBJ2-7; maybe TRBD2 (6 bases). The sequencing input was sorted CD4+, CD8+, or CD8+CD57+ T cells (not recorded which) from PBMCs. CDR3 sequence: CASSQGGRDAQYF. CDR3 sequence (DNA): TGTGCCAGCAGCCAAGGAGGGCGGGATGCGCAGTACTTC.